The next 14 T cell receptor beta chains were all read from a single sample in a study of T cell changes during pregnancy in multiple sclerosis (dated by TCRdb to the late 2010s). Library preparation employed the immunoSEQ multiplex PCR assay. Entries here come from immuneACCESS through TCRdb and include only in-frame sequences with V and J called. Some clones fail to appear in such tables; in the studies checked, an unresolved V gene covers under half of the shortfall, and the cause of the remainder is unknown. Here the sample has tens of thousands of clones; 94% occur a single time. Under 0.5% of the sample is held by the ten biggest clonotypes. The source material was CD4+ T cells from peripheral blood mononuclear cells, sampled in the second trimester of pregnancy. The source is a female donor with multiple sclerosis, enrolled in a pregnancy study.

This chain uses TRBV10-2 with TRBJ1-1; D not resolved. V was trimmed by 0 bases and J by 3 bases, leaving 11 bases between them. The CDR3 loop spans 15 amino acids. From germline, CDR1 is WSHSY and CDR2 SAAADI. The CDR3 reads CASSESAGGYTEAFF. CDR3 bases: TGCGCCAGCAGTGAGTCCGCAGGAGGGTACACTGAAGCTTTCTTT.

V usage is TRBV5-1 and J usage is TRBJ2-4; 7 bases align to TRBD1. Germline lookup yields CDR1 SGHRS and CDR2 YFSETQ. CDR3 length: 15 residues. The V segment lost 6 bases and the J segment 0 bases; nucleotides outside the gene matches: 6. This CDR3 reads CASTSSGGAKNIQYF. The CDR3 coding sequence is TGCGCCAGCACCTCCTCAGGGGGAGCCAAAAACATTCAGTACTTC.

The genes are TRBV5-1 and TRBJ1-6, with D hard to call. Germline CDR1 is SGHRS and CDR2 is YFSETQ. Trimming pared 0 bases from V and 0 bases from J, leaving 7 bases between. The CDR3 runs to 16 residues. The CDR3 DNA sequence: TGCGCCAGCAGCTTGGTGAAGAGCTCCTATAATTCACCCCTCCACTTT. It codes for CASSLVKSSYNSPLHF.

V usage is TRBV11-1 and J usage is TRBJ2-2; the match to TRBD1 covers 9 bases. J lost 6 bases, V lost 5 bases, and 16 bases had no gene match. Germline V CDR1 and CDR2: SGHAT, FQDESV (reference sequence). The CDR3 totals 18 residues. CDR3 in DNA: TGTGCCAGCAGCGTTAATACCGGGACAGGGAAAGGACCCGGGGAGCTGTTTTTT. It specifies CASSVNTGTGKGPGELFF.

The V and J genes are TRBV14 and TRBJ2-7; no clear D gene. The germline V gene has CDR1 SGHDN and CDR2 FVKESK. V dropped 1 base and J dropped 12 bases, with 10 bases sitting between them. The CDR3 totals 11 residues. CDR3 DNA sequence: TGTGCCAGCAGCCAAGGGCCAGTAACGTACTTC. Its protein is CASSQGPVTYF.

This clone was recorded once. The rearrangement links TRBV15 to TRBJ1-4; 8 nucleotides agree with TRBD1. The CDR3 totals 17 residues. CDR1 is LNHNV, CDR2 YYDKDF, per germline (reference sequence). V dropped 1 base and J dropped 7; count of bases not matched to a gene: 11. The CDR3 loop is CATSRARIQGAFEKLFF. DNA for the CDR3: TGTGCCACCAGCAGAGCCCGGATTCAGGGGGCCTTTGAAAAACTGTTTTTT.

J is TRBJ1-6 and V is TRBV7-8; 11 bases fit TRBD1. CDR3 length: 16 residues. The germline V gene has CDR1 SGHVS and CDR2 FQNEAQ. With 4 bases clipped from V and 3 bases from J, the junction kept 2 bases outside the gene matches. CDR3 in amino acids: CASSSGQGVYNSPLHF. In nucleotides, the CDR3 is TGTGCCAGCAGCTCGGGACAGGGGGTCTATAATTCACCCCTCCACTTT.

The J gene is TRBJ2-2, the V gene TRBV7-9; 9 bases map to TRBD1. CDR3 length equals 16 residues. V was pared by 2 bases and J by 1 base, with 2 bases of the junction left unmatched. From germline, CDR1 is SEHNR and CDR2 FQNEAQ (reference sequence). The CDR3 DNA reads as TGTGCCAGCAGCTTAAGGGGACAGGGGAACACCGGGGAGCTGTTTTTT. It codes for CASSLRGQGNTGELFF.

The chain carries TRBV2 and TRBJ1-5; D perhaps matches TRBD1 (5 bases). Germline V gene data show CDR1 as SNHLY and CDR2 as FYNNEI. There are 15 residues in the CDR3. V lost 1 base, J lost 5 bases, and 12 bases lay in between. The chain's CDR3 is CASSEGPSRDQPQHF. The CDR3 DNA is TGTGCCAGCAGTGAAGGACCTTCCAGGGATCAGCCCCAGCATTTT.

The genes are TRBV7-2 and TRBJ2-7, with 7 bases fitting TRBD1. V lost 5 bases to trimming and J lost 8 bases; unmatched junction nucleotides: 12. The CDR3 runs 14 residues. CDR1 SGHTA and CDR2 FQGNSA come from the germline V gene. CDR3 in DNA: TGTGCCAGCAGCCCGGACAGGAGACCTACGCAGCAGTACTTC. Encoded protein: CASSPDRRPTQQYF.

The CDR3 DNA follows: TGTGCCAGCAGCCCCGCGCGGATCTACAATGAGCAGTTCTTC. Its protein product is CASSPARIYNEQFF. The V call is TRBV11-3, the J call TRBJ2-1, with D unresolved. The CDR3 totals 14 residues. Between the trimmed V and J ends, which lost 5 bases and 3 bases, there was a span of 11 bases. Germline values: CDR1 SGHNT, CDR2 YENEEA.

J is TRBJ2-6 and V is TRBV2; 8 positions match TRBD1. Germline values: CDR1 SNHLY, CDR2 FYNNEI. The CDR3 has 14 amino acids. Losses at the gene ends were 5 bases for V and 9 bases for J; bases not matched to a gene: 6. The CDR3 is CASSFDRGGNVLTF. CDR3 coding DNA: TGTGCCAGCAGTTTCGACAGGGGAGGCAACGTCCTGACTTTC.

This sequence joins TRBV7-2 and TRBJ2-3; TRBD2 aligns across 7 bases. Germline CDR1 and CDR2: SGHTA and FQGNSA. The CDR3 extends over 15 amino acids. The ends lost 1 base at V and 8 bases at J; junction bases unmatched: 9. The CDR3 sequence: CASSLVGAGVGTQYF. For the CDR3, the DNA is TGTGCCAGCAGCTTAGTGGGCGCGGGGGTAGGTACGCAGTATTTT.

Here the CDR3 reads CASSPAAGGFTDTQYF. CDR3 in DNA: TGTGCCAGCAGCCCCGCGGCGGGAGGGTTCACAGATACGCAGTATTTT. This rearrangement joins TRBV28 to TRBJ2-3; 9 nucleotides agree with TRBD2. Trimming cost V 6 bases and J 2 bases; bases outside gene matches: 9. CDR1 MDHEN and CDR2 SYDVKM come from the germline V gene. This CDR3 has 16 residues.